This TCR beta chain stems from a study of response to subunit inactivated influenza vaccine. Using its own MiXCR run on the RT-PCR reads, TCRdb lists one record per CDR3 protein. The table has around 520,000 distinct CDR3 sequences, about 11% seen once. Trimming took 4 bases from V and 4 from J, leaving 14 bases between them. The CDR3 has 14 amino acids. This clonotype appeared many times. Antigen unknown. Whole-study results and caveats: Seasonal influenza vaccination, on each occasion, was suggested by the authors to recruit few new T cells.

Specimen: PBMCs from blood, collected on the day of vaccination. The chain recombines TRBV12-3 or TRBV12-4 with TRBJ2-7, with no clear D. The receptor was derived from a man aged 45-65 years who received an inactivated influenza vaccine. CDR3 coding DNA: TGTGCCAGCAGTTACGACCTGGTGGAGTACGAGCAGTACTTC. Translating it yields CASSYDLVEYEQYF.